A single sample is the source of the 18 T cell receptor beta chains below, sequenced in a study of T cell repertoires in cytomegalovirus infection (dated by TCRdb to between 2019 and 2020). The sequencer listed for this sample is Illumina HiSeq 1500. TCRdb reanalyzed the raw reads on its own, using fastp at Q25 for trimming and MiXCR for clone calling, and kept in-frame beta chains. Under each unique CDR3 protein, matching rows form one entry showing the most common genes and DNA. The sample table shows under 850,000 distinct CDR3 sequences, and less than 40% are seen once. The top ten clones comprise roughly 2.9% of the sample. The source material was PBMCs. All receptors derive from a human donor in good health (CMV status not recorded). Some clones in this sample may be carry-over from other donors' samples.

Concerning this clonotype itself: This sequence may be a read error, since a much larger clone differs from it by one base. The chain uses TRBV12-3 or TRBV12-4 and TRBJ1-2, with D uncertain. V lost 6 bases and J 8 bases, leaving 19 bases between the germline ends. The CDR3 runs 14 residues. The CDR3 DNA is TGTGCCAGCAGCAGTAGTCTCCTCGGGATCGGCTACACCTTC. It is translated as CASSSSLLGIGYTF.

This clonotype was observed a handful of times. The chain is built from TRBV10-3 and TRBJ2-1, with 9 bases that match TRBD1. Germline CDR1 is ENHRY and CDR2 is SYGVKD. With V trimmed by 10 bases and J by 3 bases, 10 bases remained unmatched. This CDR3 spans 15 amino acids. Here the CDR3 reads CATDQPGQGYNEQFF. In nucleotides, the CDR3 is TGTGCCACGGACCAACCGGGACAGGGCTACAATGAGCAGTTCTTC.

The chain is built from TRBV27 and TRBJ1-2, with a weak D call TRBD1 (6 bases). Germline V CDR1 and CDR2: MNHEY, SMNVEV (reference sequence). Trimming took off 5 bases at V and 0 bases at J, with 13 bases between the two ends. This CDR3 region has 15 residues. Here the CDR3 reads CASSPDRRPNYGYTF. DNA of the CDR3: TGTGCCAGCAGTCCCGACAGGCGTCCTAACTATGGCTACACCTTC.

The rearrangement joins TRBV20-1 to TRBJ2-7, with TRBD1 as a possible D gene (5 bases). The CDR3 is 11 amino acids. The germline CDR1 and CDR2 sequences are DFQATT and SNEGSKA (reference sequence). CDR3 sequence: CSQGKGWEQYF. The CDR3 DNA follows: TGCAGCCAGGGTAAGGGTTGGGAGCAGTACTTC.

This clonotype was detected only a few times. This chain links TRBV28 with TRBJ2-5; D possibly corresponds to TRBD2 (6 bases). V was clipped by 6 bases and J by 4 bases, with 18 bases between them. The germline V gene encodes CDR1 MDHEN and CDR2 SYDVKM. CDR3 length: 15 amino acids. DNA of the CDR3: TGTGCCAGCAGGATAGATTTCGGGAGTACAGAGACCCAGTACTTC. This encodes CASRIDFGSTETQYF.

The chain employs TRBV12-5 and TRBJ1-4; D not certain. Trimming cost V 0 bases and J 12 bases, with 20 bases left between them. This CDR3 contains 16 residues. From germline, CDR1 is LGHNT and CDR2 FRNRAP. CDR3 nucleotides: TGTGCTAGTGGTTTGGTACCCCATCCCGGTTTTGGTGAACTGTTTTTT. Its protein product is CASGLVPHPGFGELFF.

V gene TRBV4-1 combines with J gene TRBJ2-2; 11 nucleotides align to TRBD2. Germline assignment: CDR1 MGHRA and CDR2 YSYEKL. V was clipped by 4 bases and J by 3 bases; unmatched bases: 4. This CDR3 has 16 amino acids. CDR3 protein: CASSLAGGPDTGELFF. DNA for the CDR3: TGCGCCAGCAGCCTAGCGGGAGGGCCGGACACCGGGGAGCTGTTTTTT.

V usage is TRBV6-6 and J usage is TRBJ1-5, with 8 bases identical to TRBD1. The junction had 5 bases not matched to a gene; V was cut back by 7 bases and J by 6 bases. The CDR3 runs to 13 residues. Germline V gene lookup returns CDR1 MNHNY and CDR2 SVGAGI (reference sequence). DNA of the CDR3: TGTGCCAGCACGGGACAGGTACGTCAGCCCCAGCATTTT. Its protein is CASTGQVRQPQHF.

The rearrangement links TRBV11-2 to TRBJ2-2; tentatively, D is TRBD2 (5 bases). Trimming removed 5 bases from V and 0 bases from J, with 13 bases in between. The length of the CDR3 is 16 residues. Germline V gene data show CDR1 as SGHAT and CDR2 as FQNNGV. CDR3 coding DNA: TGTGCCAGCAGCCGGGGAACCTTCGCGAACACCGGGGAGCTGTTTTTT. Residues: CASSRGTFANTGELFF.

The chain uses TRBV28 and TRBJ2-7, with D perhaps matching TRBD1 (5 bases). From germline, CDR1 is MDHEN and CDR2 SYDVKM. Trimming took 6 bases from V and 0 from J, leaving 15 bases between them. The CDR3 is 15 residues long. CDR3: CASRGASRSSYEQYF. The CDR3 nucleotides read TGTGCCAGCAGAGGGGCTAGTCGGAGCTCCTACGAGCAGTACTTC. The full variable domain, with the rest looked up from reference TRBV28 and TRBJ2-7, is DVKVTQSSRYLVKRTGEKVFLECVQDMDHENMFWYRQDPGLGLRLIYFSYDVKMKEKGDIPEGYSVSREKKERFSLILESASTNQTSMYLCASRGASRSSYEQYFGPGTRLTVT.

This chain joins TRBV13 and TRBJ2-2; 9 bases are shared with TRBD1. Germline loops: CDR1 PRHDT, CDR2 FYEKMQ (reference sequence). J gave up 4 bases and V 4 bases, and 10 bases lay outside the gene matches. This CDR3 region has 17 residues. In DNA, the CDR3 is TGTGCCAGCAGCTCACCCAGGGACAGGGTGGGCACCGGGGAGCTGTTTTTT. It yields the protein CASSSPRDRVGTGELFF.

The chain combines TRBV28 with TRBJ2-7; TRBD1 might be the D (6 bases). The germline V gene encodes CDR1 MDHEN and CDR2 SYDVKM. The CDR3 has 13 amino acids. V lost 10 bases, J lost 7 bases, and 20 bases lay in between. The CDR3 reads CATLRDMVSEQYF. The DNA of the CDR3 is TGTGCCACCCTACGGGACATGGTCTCTGAGCAGTACTTC.

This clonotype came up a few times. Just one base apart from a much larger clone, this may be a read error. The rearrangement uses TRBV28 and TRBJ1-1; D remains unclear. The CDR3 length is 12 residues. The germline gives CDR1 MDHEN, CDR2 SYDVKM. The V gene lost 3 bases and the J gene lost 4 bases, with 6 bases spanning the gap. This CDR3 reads CASSFWGTEAFF. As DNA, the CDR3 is TGTGCCAGCAGTTTCTGGGGCACTGAAGCTTTCTTT.

CDR3 region: CASLPQGAYNEQFF. CDR3 DNA: TGTGCCAGCTTACCTCAGGGGGCTTACAATGAGCAGTTCTTC. This chain joins TRBV28 and TRBJ2-1; 8 nucleotides match TRBD1. Germline CDR1 MDHEN, CDR2 SYDVKM. After removal of 8 bases from V and 4 bases from J, the junction contained 7 bases not matched to a gene. CDR3 length: 14 amino acids.

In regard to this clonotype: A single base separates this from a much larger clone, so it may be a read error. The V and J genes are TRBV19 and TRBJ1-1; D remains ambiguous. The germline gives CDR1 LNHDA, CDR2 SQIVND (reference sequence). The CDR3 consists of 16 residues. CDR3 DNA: TGTGGCAGTAGTATGAGGGAGTTCTTCATGAACACTGAAGCTTTCTTT. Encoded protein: CGSSMREFFMNTEAFF.

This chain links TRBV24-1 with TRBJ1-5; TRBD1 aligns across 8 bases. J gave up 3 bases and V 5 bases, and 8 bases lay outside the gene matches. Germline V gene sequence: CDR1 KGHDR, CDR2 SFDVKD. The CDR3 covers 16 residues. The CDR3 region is CATSANDRGLNQPQHF. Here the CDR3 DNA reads TGTGCCACCAGTGCTAACGACAGGGGCCTCAATCAGCCCCAGCATTTT.

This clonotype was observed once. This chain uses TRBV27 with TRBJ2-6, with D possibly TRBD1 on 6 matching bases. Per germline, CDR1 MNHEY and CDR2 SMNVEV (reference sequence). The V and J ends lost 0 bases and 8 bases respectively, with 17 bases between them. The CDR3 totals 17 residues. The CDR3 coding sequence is TGTGCCAGCAGTTTATCGGAGGTGGGGGCAGGTTCCAACGTCCTGACTTTC. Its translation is CASSLSEVGAGSNVLTF.

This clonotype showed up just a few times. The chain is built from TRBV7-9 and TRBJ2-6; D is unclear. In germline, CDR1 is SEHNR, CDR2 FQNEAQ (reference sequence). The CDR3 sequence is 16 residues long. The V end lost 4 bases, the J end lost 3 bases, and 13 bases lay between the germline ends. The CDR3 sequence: CASSYSTSGGANVLTF. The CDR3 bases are TGTGCCAGCAGCTACTCCACCTCCGGTGGGGCCAACGTCCTGACTTTC.